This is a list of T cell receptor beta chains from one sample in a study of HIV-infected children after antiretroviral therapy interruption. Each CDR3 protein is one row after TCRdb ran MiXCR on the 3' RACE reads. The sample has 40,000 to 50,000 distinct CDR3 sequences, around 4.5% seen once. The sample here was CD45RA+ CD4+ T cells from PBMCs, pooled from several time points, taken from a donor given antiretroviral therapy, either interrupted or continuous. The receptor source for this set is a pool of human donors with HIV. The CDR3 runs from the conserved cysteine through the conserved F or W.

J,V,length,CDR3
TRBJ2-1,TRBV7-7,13,CASSSSGGQEQFF
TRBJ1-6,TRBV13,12,CASRAVNSPLHF
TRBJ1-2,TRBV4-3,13,CASSQGSLYGYTF
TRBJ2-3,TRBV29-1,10,CSAAKDTQYF
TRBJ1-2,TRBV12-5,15,CASGAVVGSEDGYTF
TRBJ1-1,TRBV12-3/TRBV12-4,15,CASSPVQGGGTEAFF
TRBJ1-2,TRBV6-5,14,CASSATDRESRLTF
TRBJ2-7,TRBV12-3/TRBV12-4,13,CASTGQGHYEQYF
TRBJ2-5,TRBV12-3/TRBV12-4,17,CASSLDPGGLNQDTQYF
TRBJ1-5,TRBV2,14,CASSGQGGNQPQHF
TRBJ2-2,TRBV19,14,CASNRARDTGELFF
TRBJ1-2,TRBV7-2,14,CASSFRTGSLGYTF
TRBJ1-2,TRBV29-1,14,CSVEDLQGRRGYTF
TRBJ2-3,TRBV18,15,CASLRQATSTDTQYF
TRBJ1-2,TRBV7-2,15,CASSLGREVNYGYTF
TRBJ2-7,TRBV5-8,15,CASSLARGSGIEQYF
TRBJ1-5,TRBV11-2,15,CASSLDGQSNQPQHF
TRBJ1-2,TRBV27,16,CASSLSWDRGPAGYTF
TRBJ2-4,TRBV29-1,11,CSALAKNIQYF
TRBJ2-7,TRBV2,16,CASTWGNRRSSYEQYF
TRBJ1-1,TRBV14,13,CASSQQPNTEAFF
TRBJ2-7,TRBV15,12,CATSDRSYEQYF
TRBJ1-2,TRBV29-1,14,CSVEDPITNYGYTF
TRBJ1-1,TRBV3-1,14,CASSQGGMNTEAFF
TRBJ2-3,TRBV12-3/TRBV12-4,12,CATGERTHTQYF
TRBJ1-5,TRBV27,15,CASSLVMEGNQPQHF
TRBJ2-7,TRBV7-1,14,CASSSHGESGEQYF
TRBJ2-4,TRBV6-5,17,CASSYQGVPLAKNIQYF
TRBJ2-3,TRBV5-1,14,CASSPGRSTDTQYF
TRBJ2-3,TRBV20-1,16,CSARAPAGTKGDTQYF
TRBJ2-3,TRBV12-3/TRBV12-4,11,CASSSGSTQYF
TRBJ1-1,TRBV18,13,CASSRDTNTEAFF
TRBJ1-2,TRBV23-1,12,CASSQGVGGYTF
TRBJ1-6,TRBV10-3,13,CAIRGTSNSPLHF
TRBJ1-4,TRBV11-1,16,CASSDPGQFSNERLFF
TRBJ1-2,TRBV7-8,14,CASSLSGESYGYTF
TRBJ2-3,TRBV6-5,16,CASGRGSGSYTDTQYF
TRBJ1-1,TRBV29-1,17,CSVGFSTGEGRATEAFF
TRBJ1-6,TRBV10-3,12,CAIGQGNSPLHF
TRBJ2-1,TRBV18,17,CASSPPTTGGFGVEQFF
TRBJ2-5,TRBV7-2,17,CASSLVGGRGGVETQYF
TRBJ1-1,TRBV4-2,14,CASILEGVNTEAFF
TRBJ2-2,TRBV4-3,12,CASSQYTGELFF
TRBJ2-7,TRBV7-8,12,CASRDRGYEQYF
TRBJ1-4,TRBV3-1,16,CASSQDPGTGGFKLFF
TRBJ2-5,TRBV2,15,CASSFSGGIQETQYF
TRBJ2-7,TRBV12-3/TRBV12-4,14,CASTLGGKGYEQYF
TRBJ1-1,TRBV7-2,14,CASSLFNAGTEAFF
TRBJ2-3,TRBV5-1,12,CASSLQSDTQYF
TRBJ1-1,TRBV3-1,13,CASSQETGRGAFF
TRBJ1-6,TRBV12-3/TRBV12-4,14,CASRPRGVNSPLHF
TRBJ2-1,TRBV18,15,CASSPISGSYNEQFF
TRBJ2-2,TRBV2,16,CASSALTSANTGELFF